These T cell receptor beta chains were read from a single sample in a study of human T cells and chemical hapten exposure. TCRdb independently ran MiXCR on the RACE reads; one entry per CDR3 protein. Counted here are around 380,000 distinct CDR3 sequences, around 4.8% occurring once; the ten biggest clones make up over 2%. This specimen was whole blood, taken in connection with sensitization to the hapten diphenylcyclopropenone (DPC). These receptors all stem from a woman between 50 and 59 years old with alopecia areata. Some clones in this sample may be carry-over from other donors' samples. Each CDR3 is given with its conserved first and last residue. D genes are given only for firm matches. Not every row has a clone size; where given, it reads once, few, many or a size class.

clone size	V gene	D gene	J gene	CDR3 DNA	CDR3 protein
many	TRBV20-1	NA	TRBJ2-7	TGCAGTGCTAGAGAGCAACCTCACAGGGCCTACGAGCAGTACTTC	CSAREQPHRAYEQYF
NA	TRBV20-1	NA	TRBJ1-1	TGCAGTGCTAGAGATACAATTTCAGGGGTCGCAGAAGCTTTCTTT	CSARDTISGVAEAFF
many	TRBV5-8	NA	TRBJ1-2	TGTGCCAGCAGCTTGGCCGTACCGGTGAACTATGGCTACACCTTC	CASSLAVPVNYGYTF
many	TRBV7-8	TRBD2	TRBJ2-1	TGTGCCAGCACCAACCAGGGACTAGCCCCCTTGGAGCAGTTCTTC	CASTNQGLAPLEQFF
NA	TRBV27	NA	TRBJ2-3	TGTGCCAGCAGTTTGATAGCCACAGATACGCAGTATTTT	CASSLIATDTQYF
many	TRBV2	NA	TRBJ2-3	TGTGCCAGCATGATCACAGATACGCAGTATTTT	CASMITDTQYF
many	TRBV6-1	NA	TRBJ1-1	TGTGCCAGCAGTGAGGTAGAGGGGGGTATGAACACTGAAGCTTTCTTT	CASSEVEGGMNTEAFF
NA	TRBV5-1	NA	TRBJ1-1	TGCGCCAGCAGCTTGGAGTCAGGGTTAGCTTTCTTT	CASSLESGLAFF
many	TRBV6-6	NA	TRBJ2-3	TGTGCCAGCAGTTACTTAGAAGGCACAGATACGCAGTATTTT	CASSYLEGTDTQYF
many	TRBV2	NA	TRBJ1-5	TGTGCCAGCAGTGAAGCGCCCAAGCCCCAGCATTTT	CASSEAPKPQHF
many	TRBV5-5	NA	TRBJ2-6	TGTGCCAGCAGCCCCGACCCAGCTGGGGCCAACGTCCTGACTTTC	CASSPDPAGANVLTF
NA	TRBV20-1	NA	TRBJ2-1	TGCAGTGCTAGAGATTCCGCGGGGAGCTCCTACAATGAGCAGTTCTTC	CSARDSAGSSYNEQFF
few	TRBV7-2	TRBD2	TRBJ2-1	TGTGCCAGCAGCTTAGGACTAGCGGGGGAATATTTCTTC	CASSLGLAGEYFF
many	TRBV29-1	NA	TRBJ2-3	TGCAGCGGCAATACGGCAGATACGCAGTATTTT	CSGNTADTQYF
many	TRBV2	NA	TRBJ2-1	TGTGCCAGCAGGGGTCTAAATGAGCAGTTCTTC	CASRGLNEQFF
few	TRBV18	NA	TRBJ1-1	TGTGCCAGCTCACCCCCAGGTCCCTCTGAAGCTTTCTTT	CASSPPGPSEAFF
few	TRBV18	NA	TRBJ1-1	TGTGCCAGCTCACCACAATCAAGTTCCACTGAAGCTTTCTTT	CASSPQSSSTEAFF